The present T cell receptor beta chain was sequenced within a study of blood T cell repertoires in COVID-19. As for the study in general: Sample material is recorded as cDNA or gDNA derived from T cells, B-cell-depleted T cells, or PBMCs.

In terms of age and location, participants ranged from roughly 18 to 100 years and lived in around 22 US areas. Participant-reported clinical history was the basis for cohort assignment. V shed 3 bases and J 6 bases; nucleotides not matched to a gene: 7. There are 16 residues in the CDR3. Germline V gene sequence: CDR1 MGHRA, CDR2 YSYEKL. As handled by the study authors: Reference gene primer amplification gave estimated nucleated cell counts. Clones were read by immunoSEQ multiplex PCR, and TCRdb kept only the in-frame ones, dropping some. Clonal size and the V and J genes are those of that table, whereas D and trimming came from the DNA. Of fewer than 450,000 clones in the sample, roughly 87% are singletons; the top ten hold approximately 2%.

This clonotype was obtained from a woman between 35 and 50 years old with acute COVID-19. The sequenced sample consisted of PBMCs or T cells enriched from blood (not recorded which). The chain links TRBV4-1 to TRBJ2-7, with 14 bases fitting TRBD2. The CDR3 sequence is CASSHHTGLAGVEQYF. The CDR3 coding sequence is TGCGCCAGCAGCCATCACACGGGACTAGCGGGGGTCGAGCAGTACTTC.